This T cell receptor beta chain was captured by sequencing in a study of T cell responses to AZD1222 COVID-19 vaccine. Overall study findings and caveats: Reportedly, nearly half the spike-specific TCRs target unmutated variant regions.

TCRdb's copy holds only in-frame clones and misses some; the assay was immunoSEQ multiplex PCR. The repertoire includes 100,000 to 120,000 clones, approximately 90% of them detected once, and roughly 15% sits in the top ten. As regards this clone: What it binds is unknown.

The CDR3 consists of 14 residues. CDR1 is SGHTS, CDR2 YDEGEE, per germline. V was pared by 2 bases and J by 3 bases, with 9 bases between. The sequenced sample was peripheral blood, obtained 28 days after the second AZD1222 dose. The clonotype originates from an adult who received the AZD1222 COVID-19 vaccine. This rearrangement joins TRBV5-8 to TRBJ2-1; either TRBD1 or TRBD2 may supply D (6 bases each). CDR3 nucleotide sequence: TGTGCCAGCAGCTTAGGGGGGATCTACAATGAGCAGTTCTTC. It is translated as CASSLGGIYNEQFF.